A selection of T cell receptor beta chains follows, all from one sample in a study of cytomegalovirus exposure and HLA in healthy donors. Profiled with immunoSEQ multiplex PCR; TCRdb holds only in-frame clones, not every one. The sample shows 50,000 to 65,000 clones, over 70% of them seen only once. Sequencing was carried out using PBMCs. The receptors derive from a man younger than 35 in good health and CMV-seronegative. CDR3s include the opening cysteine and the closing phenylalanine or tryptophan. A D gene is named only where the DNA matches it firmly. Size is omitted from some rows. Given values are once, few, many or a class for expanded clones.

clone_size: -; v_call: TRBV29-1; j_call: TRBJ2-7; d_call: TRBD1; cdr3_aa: CSVCRDSVCGEQYF; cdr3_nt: TGCAGCGTTTGTCGGGACAGCGTTTGCGGCGAGCAGTACTTC
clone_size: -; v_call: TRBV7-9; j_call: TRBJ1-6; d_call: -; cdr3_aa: CASSRTGSVTPLHF; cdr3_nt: TGTGCCAGCAGTCGTACGGGGTCGGTGACACCCCTCCACTTT
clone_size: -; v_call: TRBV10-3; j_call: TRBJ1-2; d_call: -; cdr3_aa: CAISESEINLNYGYTF; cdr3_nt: TGTGCCATCAGTGAGTCAGAGATAAACCTTAACTATGGCTACACCTTC
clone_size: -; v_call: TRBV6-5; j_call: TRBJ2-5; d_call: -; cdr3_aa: CASSPGGFGQETQYF; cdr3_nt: TGTGCCAGCAGCCCGGGGGGCTTTGGGCAAGAGACCCAGTACTTC
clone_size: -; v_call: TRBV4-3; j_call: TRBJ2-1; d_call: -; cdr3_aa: CASSPKPQGAGLSYNEQFF; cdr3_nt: TGCGCCAGCAGCCCTAAGCCCCAAGGGGCGGGACTCTCCTACAATGAGCAGTTCTTC
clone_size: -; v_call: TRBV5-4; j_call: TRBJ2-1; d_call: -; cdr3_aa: CASRPDSYNEQFF; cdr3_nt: TGTGCCAGCAGGCCTGACAGTTACAATGAGCAGTTCTTC
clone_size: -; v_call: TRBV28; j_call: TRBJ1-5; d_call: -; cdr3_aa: CASTLESQPQHF; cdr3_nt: TGTGCCAGCACTCTTGAGAGTCAGCCCCAGCATTTT
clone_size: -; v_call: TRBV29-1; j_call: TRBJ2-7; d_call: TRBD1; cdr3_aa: CSVRTGGLGEQYF; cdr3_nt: TGCAGCGTTCGGACAGGGGGACTCGGCGAGCAGTACTTC
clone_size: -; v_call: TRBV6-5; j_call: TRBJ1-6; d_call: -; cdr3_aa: CASKQGRNSPLHF; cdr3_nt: TGTGCCAGTAAACAGGGCAGAAATTCACCCCTCCACTTT
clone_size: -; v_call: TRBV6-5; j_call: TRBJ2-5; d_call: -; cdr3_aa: CASSYSHKETQYF; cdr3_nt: TGTGCCAGCAGTTACTCGCACAAAGAGACCCAGTACTTC
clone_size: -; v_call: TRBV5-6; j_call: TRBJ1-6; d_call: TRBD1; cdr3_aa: CASSSLTGLVNSPLHF; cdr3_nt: TGTGCCAGCAGCTCACTGACAGGGTTAGTGAATTCACCCCTCCACTTT
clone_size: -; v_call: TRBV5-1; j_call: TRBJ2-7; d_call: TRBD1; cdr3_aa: CASSARQGADEQYF; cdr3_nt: TGCGCCAGCAGCGCCAGACAGGGGGCCGACGAGCAGTACTTC
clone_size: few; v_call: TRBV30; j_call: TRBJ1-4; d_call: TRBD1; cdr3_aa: CAWSRRGQTNEKLFF; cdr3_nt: TGTGCCTGGAGTCGTAGGGGGCAGACTAATGAAAAACTGTTTTTT
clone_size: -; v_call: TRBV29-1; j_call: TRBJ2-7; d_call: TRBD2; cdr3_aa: CSVATPLAGPPWESYEQYF; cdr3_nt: TGCAGCGTCGCCACCCCGCTAGCGGGACCCCCTTGGGAATCCTACGAGCAGTACTTC
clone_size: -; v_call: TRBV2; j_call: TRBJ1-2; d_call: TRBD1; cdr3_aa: CASSGTGRSGYTF; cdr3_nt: TGTGCCAGCAGTGGGACAGGGCGTTCTGGCTACACCTTC
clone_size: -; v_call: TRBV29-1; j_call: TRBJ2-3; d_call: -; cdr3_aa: CSVSYTDTQYF; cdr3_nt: TGCAGCGTTTCTTACACAGATACGCAGTATTTT
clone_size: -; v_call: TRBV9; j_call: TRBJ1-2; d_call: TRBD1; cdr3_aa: CASSVKQQGLNGYTF; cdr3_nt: TGTGCCAGCAGCGTAAAGCAACAGGGGCTTAATGGCTACACCTTC
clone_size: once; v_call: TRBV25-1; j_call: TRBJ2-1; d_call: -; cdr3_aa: CASSSGYNEQFF; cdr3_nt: TGTGCCAGCAGTTCCGGGTACAATGAGCAGTTCTTC
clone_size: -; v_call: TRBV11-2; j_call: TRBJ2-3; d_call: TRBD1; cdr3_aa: CASSLRSRGPTDTQYF; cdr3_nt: TGTGCCAGCAGCTTAAGGAGCAGGGGGCCCACAGATACGCAGTATTTT
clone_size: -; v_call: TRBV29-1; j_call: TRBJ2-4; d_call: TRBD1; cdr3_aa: CSVEGQGGRAKNIQYF; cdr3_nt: TGCAGCGTTGAGGGACAGGGTGGTCGGGCCAAAAACATTCAGTACTTC
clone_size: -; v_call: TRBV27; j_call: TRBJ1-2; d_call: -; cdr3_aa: CASRPAHEGYTF; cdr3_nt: TGTGCCAGCAGGCCCGCGCATGAGGGCTACACCTTC
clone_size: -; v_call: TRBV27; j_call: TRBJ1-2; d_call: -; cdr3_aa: CASSATRDSYTF; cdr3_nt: TGTGCCAGCAGTGCGACCAGGGATTCCTACACCTTC
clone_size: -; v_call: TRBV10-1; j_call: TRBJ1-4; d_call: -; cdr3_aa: CASSESNRINEKLFF; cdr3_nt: TGCGCCAGCAGTGAGTCGAACAGGATTAATGAAAAACTGTTTTTT
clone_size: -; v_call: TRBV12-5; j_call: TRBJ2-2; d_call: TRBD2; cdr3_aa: CASGFASGSRNTGELFF; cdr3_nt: TGTGCTAGTGGTTTCGCTAGCGGGAGTCGTAACACCGGGGAGCTGTTTTTT
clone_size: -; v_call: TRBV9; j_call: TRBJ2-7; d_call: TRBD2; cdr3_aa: CASSVVAGGEQYF; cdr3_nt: TGTGCCAGCAGCGTAGTAGCGGGAGGCGAGCAGTACTTC